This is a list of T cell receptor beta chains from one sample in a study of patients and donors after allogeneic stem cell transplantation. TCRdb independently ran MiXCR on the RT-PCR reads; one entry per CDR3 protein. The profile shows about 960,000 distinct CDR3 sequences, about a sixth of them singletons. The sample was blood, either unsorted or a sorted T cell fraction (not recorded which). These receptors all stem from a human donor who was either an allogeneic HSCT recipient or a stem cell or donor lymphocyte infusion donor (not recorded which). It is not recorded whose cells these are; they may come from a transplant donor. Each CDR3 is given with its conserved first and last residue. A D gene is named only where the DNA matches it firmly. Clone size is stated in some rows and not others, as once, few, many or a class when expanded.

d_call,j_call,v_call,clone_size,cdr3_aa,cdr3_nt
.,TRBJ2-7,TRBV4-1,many,CASSQKAGTSYEQYF,TGCGCCAGCAGCCAGAAAGCCGGGACATCGTACGAGCAGTACTTC
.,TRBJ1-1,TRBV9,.,CASSVRGLGTEAFF,TGTGCCAGCAGCGTAAGGGGGTTAGGCACTGAAGCTTTCTTT
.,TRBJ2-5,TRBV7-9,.,CASSSRGSGKGTQYF,TGTGCCAGCAGCAGCAGGGGTTCAGGAAAAGGGACCCAGTACTTC
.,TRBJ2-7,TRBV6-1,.,CASSEVGVSYEQYF,TGTGCCAGCAGTGAAGTTGGGGTATCCTACGAGCAGTACTTC
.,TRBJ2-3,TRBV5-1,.,CASSLEGRTSTDTQYF,TGCGCCAGCAGCTTGGAAGGCAGAACTAGCACAGATACGCAGTATTTT
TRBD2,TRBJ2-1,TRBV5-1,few,CASRGLNYNEQFF,TGCGCCAGCAGGGGACTAAACTACAATGAGCAGTTCTTC
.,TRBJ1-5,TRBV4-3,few,CASSQDLTYQPQHF,TGCGCCAGCAGCCAAGATCTAACCTATCAGCCCCAGCATTTT
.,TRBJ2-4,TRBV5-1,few,CASSLEFTDVAKNIQYF,TGCGCCAGCAGCTTGGAGTTTACAGACGTAGCCAAAAACATTCAGTACTTC
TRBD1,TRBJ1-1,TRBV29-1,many,CSALGQGDTEAFF,TGCAGCGCCTTGGGACAGGGGGACACTGAAGCTTTCTTT
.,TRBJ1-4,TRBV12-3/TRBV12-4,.,CASSLGQTKTNEKLFF,TGTGCCAGCAGTTTGGGGCAAACCAAAACTAATGAAAAACTGTTTTTT
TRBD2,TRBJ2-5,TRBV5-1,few,CASSLTETSPEKETQYF,TGCGCCAGCAGCTTGACCGAGACTAGCCCGGAAAAAGAGACCCAGTACTTC
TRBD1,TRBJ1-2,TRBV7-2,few,CASSLERDRGGYTF,TGTGCCAGCAGCTTAGAACGGGACAGGGGTGGCTACACCTTC
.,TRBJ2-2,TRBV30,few,CAWTPVVNTGELFF,TGTGCCTGGACCCCAGTGGTGAACACCGGGGAGCTGTTTTTT
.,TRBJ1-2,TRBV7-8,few,CASSLASRGYGYTF,TGTGCCAGCAGCTTAGCAAGCCGGGGCTATGGCTACACCTTC
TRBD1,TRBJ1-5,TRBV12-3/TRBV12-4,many,CASSPGTVLNQPQHF,TGTGCCAGCAGTCCCGGGACAGTACTCAATCAGCCCCAGCATTTT
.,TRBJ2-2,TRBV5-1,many,CASSKSTGELFF,TGCGCCAGCAGCAAGTCAACCGGGGAGCTGTTTTTT
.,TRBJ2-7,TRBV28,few,CASNGGGGRFGQYF,TGTGCCAGCAACGGGGGAGGGGGCCGATTTGGGCAGTACTTC
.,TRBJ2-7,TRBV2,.,CASSEWRGTGDTYYEQYF,TGTGCCAGCAGTGAATGGCGGGGGACAGGAGATACATACTACGAGCAGTACTTC
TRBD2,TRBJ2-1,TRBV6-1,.,CASNAPGTSEWEQFF,TGTGCCAGCAATGCCCCCGGGACTAGTGAATGGGAGCAGTTCTTC
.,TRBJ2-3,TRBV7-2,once,CATPRGRATDTQYF,TGTGCCACCCCCCGAGGGCGGGCCACAGATACGCAGTATTTT
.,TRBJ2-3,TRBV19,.,CASSIDRLLEGSRRSTDTQYF,TGTGCCAGTAGTATAGATCGCCTACTAGAGGGGTCTCGACGGAGCACAGATACGCAGTATTTT
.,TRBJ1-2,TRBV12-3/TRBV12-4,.,CASSLLLDLGYTF,TGTGCCAGCAGTTTACTCTTGGACCTCGGCTACACCTTC
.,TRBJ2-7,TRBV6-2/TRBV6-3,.,CASSYSGGGSVDEQYF,TGTGCCAGCAGTTACTCGGGGGGCGGGAGTGTCGACGAGCAGTACTTC
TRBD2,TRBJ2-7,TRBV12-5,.,CASGRPGLAHSYEQYF,TGTGCTAGTGGCCGACCGGGACTAGCGCACTCCTACGAGCAGTACTTC
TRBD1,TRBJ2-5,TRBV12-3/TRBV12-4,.,CASSLTGGSWETQYF,TGTGCCAGCAGTTTGACAGGGGGCTCGTGGGAGACCCAGTACTTC
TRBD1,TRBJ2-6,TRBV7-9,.,CASSLGDRGRVANVLTF,TGTGCCAGCAGCTTAGGGGACAGGGGGCGAGTGGCCAACGTCCTGACTTTC
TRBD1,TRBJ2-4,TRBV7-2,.,CASSLTGGKNIQYF,TGTGCCAGCAGCTTGACAGGGGGCAAAAACATTCAGTACTTC
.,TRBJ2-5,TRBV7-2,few,CASSLGAGLQETQYF,TGTGCCAGCAGCTTAGGTGCAGGGCTCCAAGAGACCCAGTACTTC
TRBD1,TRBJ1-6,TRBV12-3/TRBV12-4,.,CASSRTGDGSPLHF,TGTGCCAGCAGCCGGACAGGGGATGGGTCACCCCTCCACTTT
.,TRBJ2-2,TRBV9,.,CASSVSWVTGELFF,TGTGCCAGCAGCGTGTCGTGGGTCACCGGGGAGCTGTTTTTT
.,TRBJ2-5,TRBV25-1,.,CASSQRRVGRETQYF,TGTGCCAGCAGTCAAAGAAGAGTCGGGCGGGAGACCCAGTACTTC
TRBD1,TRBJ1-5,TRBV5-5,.,CASSFEQGAYQPQHF,TGTGCCAGCAGCTTCGAACAGGGGGCGTATCAGCCCCAGCATTTT
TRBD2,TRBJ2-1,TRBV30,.,CAWTSGSYEQFF,TGTGCCTGGACTAGCGGGAGCTATGAGCAGTTCTTC
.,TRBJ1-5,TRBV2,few,CASSEASQGNMAQHF,TGTGCCAGCAGTGAAGCGTCCCAGGGTAATATGGCCCAGCATTTT
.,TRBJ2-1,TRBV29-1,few,CSVAQGGSYNDQFF,TGCAGCGTCGCACAGGGCGGCTCCTACAATGATCAGTTCTTC
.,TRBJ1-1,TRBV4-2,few,CASTQTGQVTEAFF,TGTGCCAGCACCCAGACTGGCCAGGTCACTGAAGCTTTCTTT
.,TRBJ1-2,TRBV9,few,CASSPGGAYGYTF,TGTGCCAGCAGCCCGGGGGGGGCTTATGGCTACACCTTC
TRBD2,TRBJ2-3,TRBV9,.,CASSVDGLAGGITDTQYF,TGTGCCAGCAGCGTAGACGGACTAGCGGGAGGGATCACAGATACGCAGTATTTT
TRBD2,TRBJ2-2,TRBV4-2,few,CASSQREGRTGELFF,TGTGCCAGCAGCCAGCGGGAGGGCCGGACCGGGGAGCTGTTTTTT
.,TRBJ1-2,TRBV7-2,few,CASSLVFPGGSIGYTF,TGTGCCAGCAGCTTAGTATTCCCGGGGGGTTCCATTGGCTACACCTTC
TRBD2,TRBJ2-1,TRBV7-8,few,CASSPRWVAGGNEQFF,TGTGCCAGCAGCCCTCGGTGGGTAGCGGGGGGCAATGAGCAGTTCTTC
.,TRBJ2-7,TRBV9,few,CASSARGSSYEQYF,TGTGCCAGCAGCGCAAGGGGTTCGTCCTACGAGCAGTACTTC
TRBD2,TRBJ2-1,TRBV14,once,CASSQELPWVSGDHEQFF,TGTGCCAGCAGCCAAGAGCTACCCTGGGTCAGCGGGGACCATGAGCAGTTCTTC
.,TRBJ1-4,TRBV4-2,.,CASSQGGRGENEKLFF,TGTGCCAGCAGCCAAGGTGGGCGGGGCGAAAATGAAAAACTGTTTTTT
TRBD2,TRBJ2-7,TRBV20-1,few,CSPWSAGESYEQYF,TGCAGTCCCTGGTCGGCGGGAGAATCTTACGAGCAGTACTTC
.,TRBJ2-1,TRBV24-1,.,CATSDPTGSGYYNEQFF,TGTGCCACCAGTGATCCTACAGGGAGCGGGTACTACAATGAGCAGTTCTTC
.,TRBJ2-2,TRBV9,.,CASGGTDFSTGELFF,TGTGCCAGCGGAGGGACGGATTTCTCCACCGGGGAGCTGTTTTTT
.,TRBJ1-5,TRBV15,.,CATSRDRRQSNQPQHF,TGTGCCACCAGCAGAGATCGGAGACAGAGCAATCAGCCCCAGCATTTT
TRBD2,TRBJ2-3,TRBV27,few,CASSSPTGGPIGTDTQYF,TGTGCCAGCAGTTCCCCTACGGGAGGGCCGATCGGCACAGATACGCAGTATTTT
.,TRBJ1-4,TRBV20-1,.,CSARDLQGWEKLFF,TGCAGTGCTAGAGATCTGCAGGGTTGGGAAAAACTGTTTTTT
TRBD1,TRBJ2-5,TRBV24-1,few,CATSETGGGGETQYF,TGTGCCACCAGCGAGACAGGGGGCGGCGGAGAGACCCAGTACTTC
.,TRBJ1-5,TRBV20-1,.,CSARERTGSRPQHF,TGCAGTGCTAGGGAGCGTACCGGTTCACGGCCCCAGCATTTT
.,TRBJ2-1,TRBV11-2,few,CASTILGSYNEQFF,TGTGCCAGCACCATTCTAGGGTCCTACAATGAGCAGTTCTTC
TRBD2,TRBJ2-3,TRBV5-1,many,CASSLSAGVQVRRTQYF,TGCGCCAGCAGCTTGTCGGCGGGAGTCCAAGTTAGGCGTACGCAGTATTTT
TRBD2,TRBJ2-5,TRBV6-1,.,CASSDSGANQETQYF,TGTGCCAGCAGCGATAGCGGGGCTAACCAAGAGACCCAGTACTTC